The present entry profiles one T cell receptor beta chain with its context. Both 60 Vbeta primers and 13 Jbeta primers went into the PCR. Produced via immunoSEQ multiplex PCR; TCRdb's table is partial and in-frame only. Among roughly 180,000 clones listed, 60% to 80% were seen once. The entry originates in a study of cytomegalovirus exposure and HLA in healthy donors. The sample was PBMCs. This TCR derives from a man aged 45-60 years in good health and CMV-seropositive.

CDR3 in amino acids: CASSPGQGGYTF. CDR3 bases: TGTGCCAGCAGCCCAGGACAGGGAGGCTACACCTTC. The V gene is TRBV5-6, the J gene TRBJ1-2; 8 bases line up with TRBD1. The germline V gene encodes CDR1 SGHDT and CDR2 YYEEEE. The CDR3 loop spans 12 amino acids. The V gene end was trimmed by 4 bases and the J gene end by 8 bases; junction bases not matched to a gene: 4.